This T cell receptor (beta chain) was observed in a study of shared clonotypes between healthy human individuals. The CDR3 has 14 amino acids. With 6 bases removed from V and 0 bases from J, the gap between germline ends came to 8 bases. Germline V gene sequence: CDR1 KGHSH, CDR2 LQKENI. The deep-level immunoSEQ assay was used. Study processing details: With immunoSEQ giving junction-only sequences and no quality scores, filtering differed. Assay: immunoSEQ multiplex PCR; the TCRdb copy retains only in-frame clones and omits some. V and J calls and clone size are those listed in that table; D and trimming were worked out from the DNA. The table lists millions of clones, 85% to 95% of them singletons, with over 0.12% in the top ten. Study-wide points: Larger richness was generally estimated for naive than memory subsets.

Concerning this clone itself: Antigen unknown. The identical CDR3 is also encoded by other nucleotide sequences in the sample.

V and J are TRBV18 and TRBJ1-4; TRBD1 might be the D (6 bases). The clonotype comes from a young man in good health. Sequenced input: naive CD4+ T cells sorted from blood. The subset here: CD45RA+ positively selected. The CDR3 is CASSSGATNEKLFF. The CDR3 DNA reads TGTGCCAGCTCCTCAGGGGCAACTAATGAAAAACTGTTTTTT.